The next 32 T cell receptor beta chains were all read from a single sample in a study of beta chain features in type 1 diabetes. Study results and limitations: Shorter TCRB CDR3s, moderately but significantly so, marked every one of the four CD4+ subsets in Type 1 diabetes patients.

Their cognate antigens are unknown. Expressed TCRB transcripts were sequenced because the entire RNA isolate underwent reverse transcription. The data were produced by immunoSEQ multiplex PCR, yet TCRdb's version contains in-frame clones alone and is incomplete. In the table there are some 660,000 clones, around 15% of which are singletons. The material sequenced was naive CD4+ T cells from blood. These receptors were taken from a man younger than 35 with type 1 diabetes.

This clone was seen a few times. The sample has other DNA sequences that encode this CDR3 too. This chain connects TRBV9 to TRBJ1-3, with D hard to call. This CDR3 has 14 amino acids. Trimming removed 2 bases from V and 0 bases from J, with 6 bases in between. The germline V gene encodes CDR1 SGDLS and CDR2 YYNGEE. The CDR3 bases are TGTGCCAGCAGCGTCCAGAGCTCTGGAAACACCATATATTTT. Protein sequence: CASSVQSSGNTIYF. Together with reference TRBV9 and TRBJ1-3, the CDR3 gives the full variable domain: DSGVTQTPKHLITATGQRVTLRCSPRSGDLSVYWYQQSLDQGLQFLIQYYNGEERAKGNILERFSAQQFPDLHSELNLSSLELGDSALYFCASSVQSSGNTIYFGEGSWLTVV.

The chain links TRBV6-5 to TRBJ2-7, with TRBD1 matching 8 bases. The CDR3 is made up of 15 amino acids. J gave up 4 bases and V 0 bases, and 5 bases lay outside the gene matches. Per germline, CDR1 MNHEY and CDR2 SVGAGI. Written as DNA, the CDR3 is TGTGCCAGCAGTTACTCTGGACAGGGAGGATACGAGCAGTACTTC. Protein product: CASSYSGQGGYEQYF.

This clone was seen a handful of times. J is TRBJ2-1 and V is TRBV25-1; D is possibly TRBD2 (6 bases). Trimming shortened V by 6 bases and J by 4 bases, and 13 bases separated the two germline ends. This CDR3 region has 14 residues. The germline CDR1 and CDR2 sequences are MGHDK and SYGVNS. The CDR3 DNA reads TGTGCCAGCAGCTTGGAGGGTCCATACAATGAGCAGTTCTTC. Translating gives CASSLEGPYNEQFF.

The chain combines TRBV30 with TRBJ2-6; no reliable D call. Trimming stripped 0 bases from V and 0 bases from J, with 12 bases between. The CDR3 runs 17 residues. Germline CDR1 GTSNPN, CDR2 SVGIG (reference sequence). CDR3 sequence reads: CAWSVARSSSGANVLTF. The CDR3 nucleotides are TGTGCCTGGAGTGTAGCCCGATCGAGCTCTGGGGCCAACGTCCTGACTTTC. The whole variable domain, remainder taken from reference TRBV30 and TRBJ2-6, is SQTIHQWPATLVQPVGSPLSLECTVEGTSNPNLYWYRQAAGRGLQLLFYSVGIGQISSEVPQNLSASRPQDRQFILSSKKLLLSDSGFYLCAWSVARSSSGANVLTFGAGSRLTVL.

The chain employs TRBV30 and TRBJ1-1; D gene ambiguous. The length of the CDR3 is 13 residues. Per germline, CDR1 GTSNPN and CDR2 SVGIG (reference sequence). Trimming took off 2 bases at V and 3 bases at J, with 10 bases between the two ends. In nucleotides, the CDR3 is TGTGCCTGGAGTCGCGTGGAGGACACTGAAGCTTTCTTT. This translates into CAWSRVEDTEAFF.

This clone was observed a few times. The rearrangement joins TRBV29-1 to TRBJ1-2; 7 bases match TRBD1. Germline assignment: CDR1 SQVTM and CDR2 ANQGSEA. V was clipped by 6 bases and J by 4 bases; unmatched bases: 11. The CDR3 totals 14 residues. This CDR3 reads CSVRLPGTVYGYTF. In DNA, the CDR3 is TGCAGCGTCCGACTCCCAGGGACAGTCTATGGCTACACCTTC. The complete variable domain, with remaining parts taken from reference TRBV29-1 and TRBJ1-2, reads SAVISQKPSRDICQRGTSLTIQCQVDSQVTMMFWYRQQPGQSLTLIATANQGSEATYESGFVIDKFPISRPNLTFSTLTVSNMSPEDSSIYLCSVRLPGTVYGYTFGSGTRLTVV.

This chain links TRBV6-5 with TRBJ2-7; 7 bases are a match to TRBD2. The CDR3 is made up of 11 amino acids. V shed 2 bases and J 11 bases; nucleotides not matched to a gene: 3. The germline V gene has CDR1 MNHEY and CDR2 SVGAGI. CDR3 DNA sequence: TGTGCCAGCAGTTACGACGGGGGGAAGTACTTC. It is translated as CASSYDGGKYF.

This clone was counted between two and nine times. The chain has TRBV19 and TRBJ2-1, with 9 positions matching TRBD2. J gave up 5 bases and V 3 bases, and 5 bases lay outside the gene matches. This CDR3 has 15 amino acids. Per germline, CDR1 LNHDA and CDR2 SQIVND (reference sequence). The DNA for the CDR3 is TGTGCCAGTAGTATCTTAGCGGGAGTTAACAATGAGCAGTTCTTC. Residues: CASSILAGVNNEQFF.

The chain couples TRBV2 to TRBJ2-5; D gene ambiguous. CDR1 is SNHLY, CDR2 FYNNEI, per germline. CDR3 length equals 13 residues. The V and J ends lost 3 bases and 4 bases respectively, with 9 bases between them. The CDR3 protein is CASSDVTTETQYF. The CDR3 nucleotides are TGTGCCAGCAGTGATGTGACAACAGAGACCCAGTACTTC.

The gene calls are TRBV18 and TRBJ2-1; 10 bases line up with TRBD2. The CDR3 runs to 16 residues. The germline CDR1 and CDR2 sequences are KGHSH and LQKENI. With 4 bases clipped from V and 6 bases from J, the junction kept 9 bases outside the gene matches. This CDR3 is CASSRQGLAYTNEQFF. CDR3 coding DNA: TGTGCCAGCTCACGCCAGGGACTAGCGTATACCAATGAGCAGTTCTTC.

CDR3 amino acids: CASSTGLAGGSYNEQFF. The CDR3 DNA sequence: TGCGCCAGCAGCACAGGACTAGCGGGAGGTTCCTACAATGAGCAGTTCTTC. The rearrangement uses TRBV5-1 and TRBJ2-1, with 14 positions matching TRBD2. The CDR3 contains 17 residues. The V gene's germline CDR1 is SGHRS and CDR2 YFSETQ. V dropped 4 bases and J dropped 1; count of bases not matched to a gene: 4.

This clone was observed a handful of times. V usage is TRBV30 and J usage is TRBJ2-7, with 10 bases identical to TRBD2. Germline values: CDR1 GTSNPN, CDR2 SVGIG (reference sequence). V trimming: 2 bases; J trimming: 4 bases; junction bases outside the gene matches: 14. CDR3 size: 17 residues. CDR3 loop: CAWSIPIRVAGGYEQYF. CDR3 coding DNA: TGTGCCTGGAGTATTCCCATCCGAGTAGCGGGAGGTTACGAGCAGTACTTC.

This clone was picked up a small number of times. V gene TRBV5-1 combines with J gene TRBJ1-2; D is possibly TRBD1 (5 bases). Trimming took 7 bases from V and 2 from J, leaving 12 bases between them. Per the germline V gene, CDR1 is SGHRS and CDR2 is YFSETQ. This CDR3 has 13 amino acids. CDR3 nucleotide sequence: TGCGCCAGCGGAAACCGGGGCAACTATGGCTACACCTTC. Translation gives CASGNRGNYGYTF.

This chain joins TRBV9 and TRBJ2-3; no definite D call. The germline gives CDR1 SGDLS, CDR2 YYNGEE. Trimming stripped 6 bases from V and 1 base from J, with 6 bases between. The CDR3 spans 12 residues. This CDR3 is CASNVGTDTQYF. CDR3 sequence (DNA): TGTGCCAGCAATGTAGGCACAGATACGCAGTATTTT.

This clone was counted only a few times. This chain joins TRBV9 and TRBJ1-2; D remains ambiguous. CDR1 is SGDLS and CDR2 is YYNGEE in the germline V gene. V was shortened by 7 bases and J by 3 bases, with 7 bases between the two germline ends. This CDR3 spans 11 amino acids. CDR3 region: CASVRDYGYTF. The CDR3 region has the DNA TGTGCCAGCGTCCGTGACTATGGCTACACCTTC.

The chain links TRBV19 to TRBJ2-1; D is perhaps TRBD2 (6 bases). The germline V gene encodes CDR1 LNHDA and CDR2 SQIVND (reference sequence). The germline V and J ends were trimmed by 7 bases and 13 bases, with 20 bases remaining between them. The length of the CDR3 is 13 residues. In DNA form, the CDR3 reads TGTGCCAGTAACTCCGGGACTTCCACGGGACAGTTCTTC. Encoded protein: CASNSGTSTGQFF.

This clone was picked up a small number of times. The genes are TRBV25-1 and TRBJ2-7; weak D call: TRBD1 (6 bases). V lost 1 base, J lost 3 bases, and 16 bases lay in between. Germline V gene sequence: CDR1 MGHDK, CDR2 SYGVNS. The CDR3 has 16 amino acids. In DNA form, the CDR3 reads TGTGCCAGCAGTGAATTTCCGGGACAAGGTCTCTACGAGCAGTACTTC. Translation: CASSEFPGQGLYEQYF.

The chain carries TRBV19 and TRBJ2-1; 11 bases align to TRBD2. This CDR3 has 16 residues. V was pared by 2 bases and J by 5 bases, with 5 bases of the junction left unmatched. CDR1 is LNHDA and CDR2 is SQIVND in the germline V gene (reference sequence). The CDR3: CASSIYLAGGHNEQFF. DNA for the CDR3: TGTGCCAGTAGTATATATCTAGCGGGGGGTCACAATGAGCAGTTCTTC.

This clone was detected a few times. This sequence joins TRBV27 and TRBJ2-3; a weak D match, TRBD2 (5 bases). Germline CDR1 and CDR2: MNHEY and SMNVEV (reference sequence). Trimming removed 7 bases from V and 6 bases from J, with 23 bases in between. The CDR3 is 16 amino acids. The chain's CDR3 is CASTGSSSLTGDTQYF. The CDR3 DNA reads as TGTGCCAGCACCGGCTCCTCATCGCTGACGGGGGATACGCAGTATTTT.

Of note for this clone: This sample includes further DNA sequences coding for the same CDR3. The chain carries TRBV30 and TRBJ2-5; D is undetermined. V lost 2 bases and J 3 bases, leaving 10 bases between the germline ends. Germline-derived CDR1 and CDR2 are GTSNPN and SVGIG (reference sequence). This CDR3 is built from 13 residues. The CDR3 DNA is TGTGCCTGGAGTAGAGGATTGGAAGAGACCCAGTACTTC. Translation: CAWSRGLEETQYF.

This sequence joins TRBV5-1 and TRBJ1-1, with a tentative D call TRBD1 (6 bases). V was shortened by 1 base and J by 1 base, with 11 bases between the two germline ends. This CDR3 has 15 amino acids. Germline assignment: CDR1 SGHRS and CDR2 YFSETQ. The CDR3 loop reads CASSLQGHPNTEAFF. In DNA form, the CDR3 reads TGCGCCAGCAGCTTGCAGGGACACCCGAACACTGAAGCTTTCTTT. The full variable domain, its missing parts supplied by reference TRBV5-1 and TRBJ1-1, is KAGVTQTPRYLIKTRGQQVTLSCSPISGHRSVSWYQQTPGQGLQFLFEYFSETQRNKGNFPGRFSGRQFSNSRSEMNVSTLELGDSALYLCASSLQGHPNTEAFFGQGTRLTVV.

The chain employs TRBV11-1 and TRBJ1-1; weak D call: TRBD1 (5 bases). This CDR3 spans 13 amino acids. Germline V gene sequence: CDR1 SGHAT, CDR2 FQDESV (reference sequence). Trimming left V 5 bases short and J 8 bases short, with 15 bases between. The CDR3: CASSPPAAGEAFF. The CDR3 coding sequence is TGTGCCAGCAGCCCACCCGCGGCAGGGGAAGCTTTCTTT. Supplemented by reference TRBV11-1 and TRBJ1-1, the full variable domain reads EAEVAQSPRYKITEKSQAVAFWCDPISGHATLYWYRQILGQGPELLVQFQDESVVDDSQLPKDRFSAERLKGVDSTLKIQPAELGDSAMYLCASSPPAAGEAFFGQGTRLTVV.

The chain employs TRBV30 and TRBJ1-3; no reliable D call. Trimming took off 2 bases at V and 3 bases at J, with 20 bases between the two ends. The CDR3 is 17 residues long. The V gene's germline CDR1 is GTSNPN and CDR2 SVGIG (reference sequence). The CDR3 coding sequence is TGTGCCTGGAGTCCAGGATCGGGGAAAGAGCGTGGAAACACCATATATTTT. Translated, it gives CAWSPGSGKERGNTIYF.

This clone was picked up a small number of times. V and J are TRBV7-2 and TRBJ2-5; D is possibly TRBD1 (5 bases). V was trimmed by 1 base and J by 6 bases, leaving 6 bases between them. There are 12 residues in the CDR3. Germline V gene sequence: CDR1 SGHTA, CDR2 FQGNSA. CDR3 sequence (DNA): TGTGCCAGCAGCTTAGAGGGGCAGACCCAGTACTTC. It translates to CASSLEGQTQYF.

The chain employs TRBV6-6 and TRBJ1-4; D not certain. With 2 bases removed from V and 0 bases from J, the gap between germline ends came to 7 bases. The length of the CDR3 is 15 residues. Germline lookup yields CDR1 MNHNY and CDR2 SVGAGI (reference sequence). In DNA form, the CDR3 reads TGTGCCAGCAGTTACACCGGGGCAACTAATGAAAAACTGTTTTTT. Its protein is CASSYTGATNEKLFF.

The chain combines TRBV7-9 with TRBJ2-7; 7 bases line up with TRBD2. V lost 1 base and J lost 6; bases outside the gene matches: 6. The CDR3 runs 14 residues. CDR1 SEHNR and CDR2 FQNEAQ come from the germline V gene (reference sequence). CDR3 sequence reads: CASSLVAGAFEQYF. CDR3 nucleotides: TGTGCCAGCAGCTTAGTTGCGGGAGCTTTCGAGCAGTACTTC.

The rearrangement uses TRBV9 and TRBJ2-3; the D gene is possibly TRBD2 (5 bases). Trimming removed 0 bases at V and 0 bases at J, with 11 bases between. CDR1 is SGDLS and CDR2 is YYNGEE in the germline V gene. The length of the CDR3 is 16 residues. The CDR3 protein is CASSVVEGRSTDTQYF. As DNA, the CDR3 is TGTGCCAGCAGCGTAGTTGAGGGCCGAAGCACAGATACGCAGTATTTT.

J is TRBJ1-2 and V is TRBV7-2; D call uncertain. The germline V gene encodes CDR1 SGHTA and CDR2 FQGNSA. The CDR3 contains 14 residues. Between the trimmed V and J ends, which lost 4 bases and 2 bases, there was a span of 11 bases. CDR3: CASSSRTENYGYTF. DNA of the CDR3: TGTGCCAGCAGCTCGCGGACCGAAAACTATGGCTACACCTTC.

This clone was picked up a small number of times. The rearrangement uses TRBV29-1 and TRBJ2-3, with 7 bases fitting TRBD1. Germline V gene lookup returns CDR1 SQVTM and CDR2 ANQGSEA. The V gene end was trimmed by 5 bases and the J gene end by 1 base; junction bases not matched to a gene: 3. The CDR3 is 13 amino acids. Written as DNA, the CDR3 is TGCAGCGTTCACGGACAGGGCACAGATACGCAGTATTTT. This encodes CSVHGQGTDTQYF.

The V call is TRBV28, the J call TRBJ2-1; 7 bases fit TRBD2. This CDR3 is built from 13 residues. CDR1 and CDR2 from the germline V gene are MDHEN and SYDVKM. V lost 7 bases and J lost 4; bases outside the gene matches: 4. The CDR3, as DNA: TGTGCCAGCATTCCGGGAGGTTACAATGAGCAGTTCTTC. Translation gives CASIPGGYNEQFF. Supplemented by reference TRBV28 and TRBJ2-1, the full variable domain reads DVKVTQSSRYLVKRTGEKVFLECVQDMDHENMFWYRQDPGLGLRLIYFSYDVKMKEKGDIPEGYSVSREKKERFSLILESASTNQTSMYLCASIPGGYNEQFFGPGTRLTVL.

This chain joins TRBV29-1 and TRBJ1-3, with D possibly matching TRBD1 (5 bases). CDR1 is SQVTM and CDR2 is ANQGSEA in the germline V gene. V shed 4 bases and J shed 0 bases, with 16 bases lying between them. The CDR3 runs 16 residues. The CDR3, as DNA: TGCAGCGTTGTAAATAGAGGGGCTAACTCTGGAAACACCATATATTTT. Protein sequence: CSVVNRGANSGNTIYF.

V usage is TRBV28 and J usage is TRBJ2-2; 10 nucleotides align to TRBD1. CDR3 length: 18 amino acids. J was trimmed by 4 bases and V by 5 bases; bases with no gene match: 13. CDR1 MDHEN and CDR2 SYDVKM come from the germline V gene. This CDR3 is CASSPPFDRGPVTGELFF. The CDR3 region has the DNA TGTGCCAGCAGTCCCCCTTTCGACAGGGGGCCGGTCACCGGGGAGCTGTTTTTT.